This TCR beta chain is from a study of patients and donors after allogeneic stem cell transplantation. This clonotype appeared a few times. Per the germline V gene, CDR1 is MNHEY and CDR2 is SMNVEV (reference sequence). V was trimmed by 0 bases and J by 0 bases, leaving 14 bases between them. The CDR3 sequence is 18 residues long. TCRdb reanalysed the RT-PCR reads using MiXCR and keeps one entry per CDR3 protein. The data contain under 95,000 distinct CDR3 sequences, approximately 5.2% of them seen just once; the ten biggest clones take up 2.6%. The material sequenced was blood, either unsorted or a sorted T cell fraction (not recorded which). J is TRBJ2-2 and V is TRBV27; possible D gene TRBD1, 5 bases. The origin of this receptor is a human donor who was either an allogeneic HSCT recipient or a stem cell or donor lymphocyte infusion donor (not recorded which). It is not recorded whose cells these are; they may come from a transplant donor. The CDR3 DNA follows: TGTGCCAGCAGTTTATCGGTAGGGGTTCTCGCGAACACCGGGGAGCTGTTTTTT. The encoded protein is CASSLSVGVLANTGELFF.